These 13 T cell receptor beta chains were sequenced from one sample in a study of T cell repertoires in cytomegalovirus infection. TCRdb itself ran the reads through MiXCR, one entry per CDR3 protein. The sample has approximately 700,000 distinct CDR3 sequences, about 40% seen once; the top ten hold 2.5% to 3.5%. The sequenced material came from PBMCs. Receptors were obtained from a human donor in good health (CMV status not recorded). Some clones in this sample may be carry-over from other donors' samples.

This clonotype was found a few times. The chain combines TRBV28 with TRBJ1-5, with 10 bases lining up with TRBD1. Germline loops: CDR1 MDHEN, CDR2 SYDVKM. Trimming took 6 bases from V and 7 from J; bases not matched to a gene: 6. The CDR3 length is 14 residues. CDR3 bases: TGTGCCAGCAGCCCGACAGGGGGCCGGCAGCCCCAGCATTTT. Its protein product is CASSPTGGRQPQHF.

The CDR3 nucleotides read TGTTCGACCCAGGGAATAAACATTCAGTACTTC. It is translated as CSTQGINIQYF. The chain recombines TRBV7-9 with TRBJ2-4; tentatively, D is TRBD1 (5 bases). CDR3 size: 11 residues. Germline V gene lookup returns CDR1 SEHNR and CDR2 FQNEAQ (reference sequence).

This clonotype was seen only a few times. The gene calls are TRBV6-1 and TRBJ2-1; 7 nucleotides line up with TRBD1. CDR3 size: 16 residues. Germline V CDR1 and CDR2: MNHNS, SASEGT. With V trimmed by 4 bases and J by 4 bases, 10 bases remained unmatched. CDR3: CASSGTGRTLYNEQFF. The CDR3 region has the DNA TGTGCCAGCAGTGGGACAGGCCGTACCCTTTACAATGAGCAGTTCTTC.

This clonotype was picked up a small number of times. The chain links TRBV6-1 to TRBJ1-1; TRBD1 might be the D (5 bases). Between the trimmed V and J ends, which lost 8 bases and 7 bases, there was a span of 17 bases. The CDR3 sequence is 13 residues long. Per germline, CDR1 MNHNS and CDR2 SASEGT. The CDR3 loop is CASREGSWGEAFF. The DNA for the CDR3 is TGTGCCAGCCGGGAGGGGAGTTGGGGTGAAGCTTTCTTT.

The rearrangement joins TRBV12-3 or TRBV12-4 to TRBJ1-5, with 9 bases that match TRBD1. There are 15 residues in the CDR3. The V segment lost 5 bases and the J segment 4 bases; nucleotides outside the gene matches: 6. CDR3 region: CASSRTGVKNQPQHF. The CDR3 DNA reads TGTGCCAGCAGTCGGACAGGGGTGAAGAATCAGCCCCAGCATTTT.

In its sample, this clonotype was seen once. The chain couples TRBV29-1 to TRBJ2-3; maybe TRBD1 (6 bases). The germline gives CDR1 SQVTM, CDR2 ANQGSEA. V was cut by 5 bases and J by 8 bases, with 17 bases left in between. The CDR3 is made up of 13 amino acids. The CDR3 region has the DNA TGCAGCGTTAGAGCAGGGGCCGAGTCTACGCAGTATTTT. Its translation is CSVRAGAESTQYF.

The chain couples TRBV20-1 to TRBJ1-3; possibly TRBD1 for D (5 bases). Germline V CDR1 and CDR2: DFQATT, SNEGSKA (reference sequence). The V gene lost 5 bases and the J gene lost 2 bases, with 13 bases spanning the gap. The CDR3 loop spans 14 amino acids. The CDR3, as DNA: TGCAGTGCTGGGCGGGCAGGGACTGGAAACACCATATATTTT. Translating gives CSAGRAGTGNTIYF.

The V and J genes are TRBV2 and TRBJ1-5; D is unclear. V lost 10 bases and J lost 3, with 16 bases in between. This CDR3 comprises 14 residues. The germline gives CDR1 SNHLY, CDR2 FYNNEI. Written as DNA, the CDR3 is TGTGCCACGCGGAAGCGGGCAGACAATCAGCCCCAGCATTTT. Its translation is CATRKRADNQPQHF.

This clonotype occurred a few times. The gene calls are TRBV20-1 and TRBJ2-4, with TRBD2 matching over 10 bases. The CDR3 loop spans 15 amino acids. The V gene's germline CDR1 is DFQATT and CDR2 SNEGSKA (reference sequence). The junction had 9 bases not matched to a gene; V was cut back by 3 bases and J by 7 bases. CDR3 sequence reads: CSASPLAGVGNIQYF. The CDR3 DNA reads TGCAGTGCTAGTCCGCTAGCGGGAGTTGGGAACATTCAGTACTTC.

J is TRBJ1-5 and V is TRBV6-8; D is unclear. The germline V gene has CDR1 MNHGY and CDR2 SAAAGT. V lost 9 bases to trimming and J lost 0 bases, with 9 bases between them. This CDR3 contains 13 residues. Written as DNA, the CDR3 is TGTGCCAGTTCACAGAATAGCAATCAGCCCCAGCATTTT. Translated, it gives CASSQNSNQPQHF.

This clonotype was counted once. The rearrangement joins TRBV20-1 to TRBJ2-1; TRBD2 is a possible D gene (5 bases). The CDR3 has 16 residues. Looked up from germline, CDR1 is DFQATT and CDR2 is SNEGSKA (reference sequence). V gave up 0 bases and J gave up 4 bases, with 16 bases separating them. The CDR3 reads CSARDPGNRKYNEQFF. CDR3 in DNA: TGCAGTGCTAGAGATCCGGGGAACAGAAAATACAATGAGCAGTTCTTC.

The chain employs TRBV12-3 or TRBV12-4 and TRBJ1-3, with TRBD1 matching 9 bases. V trimming: 6 bases; J trimming: 7 bases; junction bases outside the gene matches: 10. The CDR3 is made up of 15 amino acids. The CDR3: CASRAQGARRNTIYF. The CDR3 DNA reads as TGTGCCAGCAGGGCACAGGGGGCGCGGAGGAACACCATATATTTT.

This clonotype was counted between two and nine times. The rearrangement links TRBV10-3 to TRBJ1-5; no clear D. This CDR3 comprises 16 residues. The germline V gene encodes CDR1 ENHRY and CDR2 SYGVKD. Trimming took 0 bases from V and 0 from J, leaving 9 bases between them. The CDR3 loop is CAISESMADSNQPQHF. CDR3 nucleotides: TGTGCCATCAGTGAGTCGATGGCGGATAGCAATCAGCCCCAGCATTTT.